This T cell receptor beta chain came from a study of T cell responses to AZD1222 COVID-19 vaccine. V was pared by 0 bases and J by 4 bases, with 14 bases between. Germline CDR1 is MNHEY and CDR2 is SVGAGI. The CDR3 length is 16 residues. Points from the study as a whole: Two doses of AZD1222 preceded a rise in Spike-specific TCR breadth and depth. No day 14 peak samples; only post-peak repertoires were characterized. Among spike-specific TCRs, nearly half reportedly target unmutated variant regions. The span of vaccine-associated CD4 TCRs extended across spike, with dominance at 160-218 and 743-854.

With respect to this clone: What it binds is not known.

Clones were sequenced by immunoSEQ multiplex PCR, and TCRdb holds only the in-frame ones, with some missing. Of some 150,000 clones listed, around 90% are singletons. V usage is TRBV6-5 and J usage is TRBJ2-3; the D gene could be TRBD1 or TRBD2 (6 bases each). The sequence derives from an adult in good health. Source: peripheral blood, taken on day 0 of MenACWY control vaccination. As DNA, the CDR3 is TGTGCCAGCAGTTACTCGAATGTCGGGGGCCCAGATACGCAGTATTTT. Translation: CASSYSNVGGPDTQYF.